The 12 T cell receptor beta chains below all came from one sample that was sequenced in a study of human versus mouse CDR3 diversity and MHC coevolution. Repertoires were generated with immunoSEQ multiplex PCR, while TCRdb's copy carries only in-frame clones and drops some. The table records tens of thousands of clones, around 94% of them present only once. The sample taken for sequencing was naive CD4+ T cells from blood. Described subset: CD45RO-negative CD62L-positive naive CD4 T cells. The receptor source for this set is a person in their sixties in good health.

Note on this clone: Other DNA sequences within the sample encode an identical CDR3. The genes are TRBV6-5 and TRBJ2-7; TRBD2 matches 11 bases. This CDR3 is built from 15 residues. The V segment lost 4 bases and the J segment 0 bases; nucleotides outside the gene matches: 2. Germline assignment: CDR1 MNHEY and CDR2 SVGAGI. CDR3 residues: CASSFTSGSSYEQYF. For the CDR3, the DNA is TGTGCCAGCAGTTTCACTAGCGGGAGCTCCTACGAGCAGTACTTC.

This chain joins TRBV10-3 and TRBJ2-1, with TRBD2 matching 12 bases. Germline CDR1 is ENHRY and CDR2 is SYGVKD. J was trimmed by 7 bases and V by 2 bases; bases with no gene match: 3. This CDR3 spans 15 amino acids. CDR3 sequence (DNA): TGTGCCATCAGTGAGCGAGGGACTAGCGGGAATGAGCAGTTCTTC. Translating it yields CAISERGTSGNEQFF.

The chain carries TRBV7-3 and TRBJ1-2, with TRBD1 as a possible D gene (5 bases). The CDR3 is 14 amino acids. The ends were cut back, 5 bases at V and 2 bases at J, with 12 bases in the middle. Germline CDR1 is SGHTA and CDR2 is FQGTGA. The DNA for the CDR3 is TGTGCCAGCAGCCCTCAGGGTATAAACTATGGCTACACCTTC. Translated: CASSPQGINYGYTF.

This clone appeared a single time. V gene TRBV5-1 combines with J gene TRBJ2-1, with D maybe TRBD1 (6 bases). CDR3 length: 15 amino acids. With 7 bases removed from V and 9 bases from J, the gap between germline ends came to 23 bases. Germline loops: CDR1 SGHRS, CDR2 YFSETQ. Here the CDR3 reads CASRDKVGAGGEQFF. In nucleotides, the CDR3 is TGCGCCAGCCGAGATAAGGTGGGGGCAGGCGGTGAGCAGTTCTTC.

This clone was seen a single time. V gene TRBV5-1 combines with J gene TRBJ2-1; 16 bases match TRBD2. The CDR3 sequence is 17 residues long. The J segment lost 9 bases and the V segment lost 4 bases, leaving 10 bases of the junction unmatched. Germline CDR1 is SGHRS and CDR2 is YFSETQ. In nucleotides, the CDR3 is TGCGCCAGCAGCCTGTCGGGACTAGCGGGAGGGCAGAGTGAGCAGTTCTTC. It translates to CASSLSGLAGGQSEQFF.

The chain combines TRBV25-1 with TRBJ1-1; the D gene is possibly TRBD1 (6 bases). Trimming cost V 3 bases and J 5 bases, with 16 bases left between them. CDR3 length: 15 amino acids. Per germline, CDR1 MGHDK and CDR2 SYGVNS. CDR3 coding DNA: TGTGCCAGCAGTGACTCTGGGGGCAGGGTTACTGAAGCTTTCTTT. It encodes CASSDSGGRVTEAFF.

The CDR3 DNA follows: TGTGCCAGCAGCTTGGGGGGATTGGGTGAGACCCAGTACTTC. It encodes CASSLGGLGETQYF. The chain uses TRBV7-7 and TRBJ2-5, with a possible D match to TRBD2 (6 bases). V was clipped by 3 bases and J by 5 bases, with 13 bases between them. Germline CDR1 and CDR2: SSHAT and FNYEAQ (reference sequence). The CDR3 has 14 residues.

CDR3 amino acids: CASSQGLVYTDTQYF. The CDR3 nucleotides are TGTGCCAGCAGCCAAGGACTAGTTTACACAGATACGCAGTATTTT. The genes are TRBV4-2 and TRBJ2-3; a possible D gene is TRBD2 (6 bases). The length of the CDR3 is 15 residues. The germline V and J ends were trimmed by 1 base and 2 bases, with 10 bases remaining between them. Germline values: CDR1 LGHNA, CDR2 YNFKEQ.

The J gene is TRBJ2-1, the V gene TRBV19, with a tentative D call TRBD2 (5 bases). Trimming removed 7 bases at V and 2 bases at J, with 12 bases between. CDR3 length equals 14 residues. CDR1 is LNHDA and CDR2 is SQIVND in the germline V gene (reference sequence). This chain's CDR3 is CASKVLAAYNEQFF. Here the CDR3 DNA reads TGTGCCAGTAAGGTCCTAGCCGCCTACAATGAGCAGTTCTTC.

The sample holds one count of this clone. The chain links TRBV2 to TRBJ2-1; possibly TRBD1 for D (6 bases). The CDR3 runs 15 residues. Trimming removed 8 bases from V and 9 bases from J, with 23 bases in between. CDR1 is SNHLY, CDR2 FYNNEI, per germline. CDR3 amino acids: CASGLSGPEGGEQFF. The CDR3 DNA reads TGTGCCAGCGGACTTTCCGGGCCTGAAGGGGGTGAGCAGTTCTTC.

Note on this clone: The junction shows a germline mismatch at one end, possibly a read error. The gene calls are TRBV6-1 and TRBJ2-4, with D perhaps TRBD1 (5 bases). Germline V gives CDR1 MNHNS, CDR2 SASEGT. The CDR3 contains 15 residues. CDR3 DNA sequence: TGTGCCAGCAGTGAAGCCGTTTTTCCGACAGTGCTAAGGGACTTC. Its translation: CASSEAVFPTVLRDF.

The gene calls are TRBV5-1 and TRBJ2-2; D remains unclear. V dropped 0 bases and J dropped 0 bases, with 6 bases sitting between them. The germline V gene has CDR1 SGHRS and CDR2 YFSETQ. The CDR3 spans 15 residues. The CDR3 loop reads CASSLDQTNTGELFF. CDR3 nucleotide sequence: TGCGCCAGCAGCTTGGATCAGACGAACACCGGGGAGCTGTTTTTT.